Listed here are 19 T cell receptor beta chains from one sample, sequenced in a study of a mutant IDH1 vaccine in newly diagnosed glioma. The repertoire was sequenced with immunoSEQ multiplex PCR; TCRdb's copy has only in-frame clones and lacks some. The repertoire holds nearly 70,000 clones, approximately 85% seen once, with roughly 8.2% in the top ten. Time point here: baseline, week 1 (first vaccination visit). Treatment in this sample: pre-vaccination baseline after standard-of-care therapy. The material sequenced was PBMCs, taken from a glioma patient treated with radiotherapy, temozolomide or both. These receptors all stem from a man aged 50 to 60 with glioma.

V usage is TRBV5-4 and J usage is TRBJ2-5, with 7 positions matching TRBD1. Germline CDR1 and CDR2: SGHNT and YYREEE (reference sequence). The length of the CDR3 is 15 residues. Losses at the gene ends were 3 bases for V and 2 bases for J; bases not matched to a gene: 7. CDR3 sequence (DNA): TGTGCCAGCAGCTCGACAGGGAGCGCACAAGAGACCCAGTACTTC. This sequence encodes CASSSTGSAQETQYF.

This clone has only one observation. V gene TRBV5-6 combines with J gene TRBJ2-1, with 7 bases matching TRBD1. This CDR3 contains 16 residues. J was trimmed by 2 bases and V by 1 base; bases with no gene match: 6. CDR1 is SGHDT, CDR2 YYEEEE, per germline. DNA of the CDR3: TGTGCCAGCAGCTTGCGAGGGGGCGAGACCTACAATGAGCAGTTCTTC. Its protein product is CASSLRGGETYNEQFF.

The chain combines TRBV30 with TRBJ2-7, with 7 bases that match TRBD1. Germline V gene lookup returns CDR1 GTSNPN and CDR2 SVGIG (reference sequence). CDR3 size: 13 residues. V was pared by 3 bases and J by 3 bases, with 5 bases of the junction left unmatched. CDR3 in DNA: TGTGCCTGGAGCTCGGGACAGTACTACGAGCAGTACTTC. Its protein is CAWSSGQYYEQYF.

This chain joins TRBV15 and TRBJ2-7; 7 bases are shared with TRBD1. Germline V gene sequence: CDR1 LNHNV, CDR2 YYDKDF (reference sequence). V shed 4 bases and J 4 bases; nucleotides not matched to a gene: 13. The CDR3 totals 16 residues. The CDR3 sequence is CATSKGFGTAKYEQYF. CDR3 DNA: TGTGCCACCAGCAAGGGATTCGGGACAGCTAAGTACGAGCAGTACTTC.

V gene TRBV5-1 combines with J gene TRBJ1-6; no clear D gene. The V gene's germline CDR1 is SGHRS and CDR2 YFSETQ. The CDR3 has 14 residues. Trimming removed 1 base at V and 9 bases at J, with 11 bases between. In DNA, the CDR3 is TGCGCCAGCAGCTTGTCCGAAAATTTTTCACCCCTCCACTTT. Its protein product is CASSLSENFSPLHF.

The V and J genes are TRBV6-1 and TRBJ2-2; 12 positions match TRBD2. Germline trimming cut 3 bases from V and 5 bases from J; bases unmatched to any gene: 7. Germline CDR1 MNHNS, CDR2 SASEGT. The CDR3 loop spans 17 amino acids. The CDR3 DNA sequence: TGTGCCAGCAGTGATTCTAGCGGGGGGGCCAAGACCGGGGAGCTGTTTTTT. It translates to CASSDSSGGAKTGELFF.

The chain has TRBV7-9 and TRBJ2-7; the D gene is possibly TRBD2 (6 bases). The CDR3 has 13 amino acids. Per the germline V gene, CDR1 is SEHNR and CDR2 is FQNEAQ (reference sequence). V was shortened by 4 bases and J by 7 bases, with 14 bases between the two germline ends. This CDR3 is CASSSRGSWEQYF. The CDR3 DNA sequence: TGTGCCAGCAGCTCACGGGGGTCGTGGGAGCAGTACTTC.

The chain is built from TRBV30 and TRBJ2-1, with D unresolved. This CDR3 is built from 13 residues. V dropped 4 bases and J dropped 5 bases, with 12 bases sitting between them. CDR1 GTSNPN and CDR2 SVGIG come from the germline V gene (reference sequence). CDR3 sequence: CAWIRITHNEQFF. CDR3 in DNA: TGTGCCTGGATTAGAATTACCCACAATGAGCAGTTCTTC.

The chain has TRBV2 and TRBJ1-2; maybe TRBD1 (5 bases). This CDR3 has 12 residues. The germline CDR1 and CDR2 sequences are SNHLY and FYNNEI. Trimming pared 3 bases from V and 9 bases from J, leaving 11 bases between. CDR3 amino acids: CASSEGTRSYTF. As DNA, the CDR3 is TGTGCCAGCAGTGAGGGGACGAGAAGCTACACCTTC.

The J gene is TRBJ2-1, the V gene TRBV7-9; tentative D call: TRBD2 (5 bases). V shed 5 bases and J shed 3 bases, with 14 bases lying between them. The germline gives CDR1 SEHNR, CDR2 FQNEAQ (reference sequence). The CDR3 totals 15 residues. The CDR3 DNA follows: TGTGCCAGCAGCCCTAGGACGGGGAGCTACAATGAGCAGTTCTTC. Protein sequence: CASSPRTGSYNEQFF. The full variable domain, completed using reference TRBV7-9 and TRBJ2-1, is DTGVSQNPRHKITKRGQNVTFRCDPISEHNRLYWYRQTLGQGPEFLTYFQNEAQLEKSRLLSDRFSAERPKGSFSTLEIQRTEQGDSAMYLCASSPRTGSYNEQFFGPGTRLTVL.

This clone was detected only a few times. For the CDR3, the DNA is TGCAGTGCTTCGAGAGGGGAGCCCCAGCATTTT. Protein product: CSASRGEPQHF. The rearrangement joins TRBV20-1 to TRBJ1-5; weak D call: TRBD1 (5 bases). The V end was cut by 5 bases, the J end by 8 bases, with 10 bases between. CDR1 is DFQATT and CDR2 is SNEGSKA in the germline V gene (reference sequence). The CDR3 contains 11 residues.

This clone was found once. V and J are TRBV30 and TRBJ2-1; 8 positions match TRBD2. Germline CDR1 reads GTSNPN; CDR2 reads SVGIG (reference sequence). CDR3 length: 16 residues. After removal of 3 bases from V and 6 bases from J, the junction contained 13 bases not matched to a gene. The CDR3 protein is CAWRPFGAGVSNEQFF. CDR3 bases: TGTGCCTGGAGACCTTTCGGAGCGGGGGTAAGCAATGAGCAGTTCTTC.

The chain has TRBV29-1 and TRBJ2-3; TRBD2 agrees at 8 bases. CDR1 is SQVTM and CDR2 is ANQGSEA in the germline V gene. The CDR3 has 13 residues. Germline trimming cut 2 bases from V and 6 bases from J; bases unmatched to any gene: 4. The CDR3: CSVERAGADTQYF. CDR3 DNA: TGCAGCGTTGAACGAGCGGGGGCCGATACGCAGTATTTT.

This clone turned up a few times. The J gene is TRBJ1-5, the V gene TRBV25-1; 8 nucleotides agree with TRBD1. The CDR3 runs to 13 residues. Germline V gene sequence: CDR1 MGHDK, CDR2 SYGVNS. V trimming: 7 bases; J trimming: 4 bases; junction bases outside the gene matches: 3. The CDR3 loop is CASNGQGNQPQHF. In DNA form, the CDR3 reads TGTGCCAGCAACGGACAGGGTAATCAGCCCCAGCATTTT.

V gene TRBV5-4 combines with J gene TRBJ1-3; 8 nucleotides line up with TRBD1. CDR3 length: 15 residues. Per germline, CDR1 SGHNT and CDR2 YYREEE (reference sequence). V lost 2 bases to trimming and J lost 4 bases; unmatched junction nucleotides: 5. CDR3 amino acids: CASSFPGGSGNTIYF. The CDR3 DNA reads as TGTGCCAGCAGCTTCCCAGGGGGCTCCGGAAACACCATATATTTT.

This chain connects TRBV5-4 to TRBJ1-2; weak D call: TRBD1 (5 bases). The V gene lost 5 bases and the J gene lost 4 bases, with 21 bases spanning the gap. The germline gives CDR1 SGHNT, CDR2 YYREEE (reference sequence). The CDR3 runs 16 residues. The CDR3 nucleotides read TGTGCCAGCAGAAGTGGAGCGCAGGGCGATGGCTATGGCTACACCTTC. Translated, it gives CASRSGAQGDGYGYTF.

This clone was picked up a small number of times. The chain couples TRBV11-2 to TRBJ2-7; possible D gene TRBD1, 5 bases. The CDR3 spans 15 residues. Trimming pared 1 base from V and 3 bases from J, leaving 13 bases between. In germline, CDR1 is SGHAT, CDR2 FQNNGV. The CDR3 DNA follows: TGTGCCAGCAGCTTAGTAGAAGGGGCGGTCTACGAGCAGTACTTC. It codes for CASSLVEGAVYEQYF.

CDR3 loop: CASSKFDGQDHYGYTF. CDR3 DNA sequence: TGTGCCAGCAGTAAATTCGACGGACAGGACCACTATGGCTACACCTTC. The gene calls are TRBV6-4 and TRBJ1-2, with 7 bases fitting TRBD1. Germline CDR1 MRHNA, CDR2 SNTAGT. V lost 5 bases to trimming and J lost 3 bases; unmatched junction nucleotides: 12. The CDR3 has 16 residues.

V is TRBV6-1 and J is TRBJ1-2; D is unresolved. Germline assignment: CDR1 MNHNS and CDR2 SASEGT. The CDR3 consists of 14 residues. V was shortened by 4 bases and J by 2 bases, with 11 bases between the two germline ends. CDR3 in DNA: TGTGCCAGCAGTGGAGACGGCGTGAACTATGGCTACACCTTC. Residues: CASSGDGVNYGYTF.